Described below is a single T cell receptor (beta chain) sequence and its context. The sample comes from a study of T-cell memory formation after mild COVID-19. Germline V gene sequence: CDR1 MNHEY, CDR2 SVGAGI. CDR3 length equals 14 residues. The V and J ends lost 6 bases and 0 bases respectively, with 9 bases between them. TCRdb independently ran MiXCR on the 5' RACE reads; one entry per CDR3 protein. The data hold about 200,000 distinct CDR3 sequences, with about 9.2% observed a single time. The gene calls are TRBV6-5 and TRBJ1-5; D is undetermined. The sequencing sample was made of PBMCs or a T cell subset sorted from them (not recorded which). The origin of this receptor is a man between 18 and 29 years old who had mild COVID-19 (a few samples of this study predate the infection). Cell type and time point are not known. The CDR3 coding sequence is TGTGCCAGCAGCCAACTGTATAGCAATCAGCCCCAGCATTTT. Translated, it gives CASSQLYSNQPQHF.